This TCR beta chain appears in the sequencing data of a study of shared clonotypes between healthy human individuals. Study information: The study enrolled a couple of women and three men aged 18 to 49. General observations from the study: Non-shared clonotypes showed lower generation probabilities than clonotypes common to all four donors. How much donors shared clonotypes was expected to be affected by sequencing depth. Compared with memory subsets, naive subsets generally had larger estimated richness.

This clone was seen a single time. The antigen is unknown. From germline, CDR1 is GTSNPN and CDR2 SVGIG (reference sequence). Deletions cut 4 bases from V and 4 bases from J, with 13 bases between. This CDR3 is built from 13 residues. Clones were sequenced by immunoSEQ multiplex PCR, and TCRdb holds only the in-frame ones, with some missing. The table lists about 1.1 million clones, around 78% of them singletons. J is TRBJ2-5 and V is TRBV30, with D possibly being TRBD2 (7 bases). The sequence was obtained from a young man in good health. Some clones in this sample may be carry-over from other donors' samples. Sequences were obtained from memory CD4+ T cells from PBMCs. Subset of the sample: CD45RA-negative fraction. This CDR3 is CAWNRGARETQYF. In DNA form, the CDR3 reads TGTGCCTGGAACCGGGGGGCGCGAGAGACCCAGTACTTC.